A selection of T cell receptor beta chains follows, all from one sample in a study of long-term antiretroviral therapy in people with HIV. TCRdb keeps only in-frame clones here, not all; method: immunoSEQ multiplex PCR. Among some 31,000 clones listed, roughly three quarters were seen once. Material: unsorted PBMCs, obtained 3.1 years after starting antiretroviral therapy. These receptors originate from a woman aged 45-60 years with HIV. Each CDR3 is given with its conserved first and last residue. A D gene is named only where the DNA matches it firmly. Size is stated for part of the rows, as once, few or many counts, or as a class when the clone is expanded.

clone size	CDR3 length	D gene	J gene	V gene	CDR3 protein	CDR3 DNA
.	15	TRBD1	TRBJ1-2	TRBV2	CASRISDRGSSGYTF	TGTGCCAGCAGGATTAGTGACAGGGGATCAAGTGGCTACACCTTC
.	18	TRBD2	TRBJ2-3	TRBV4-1	CASSQDGDSGGFADTQYF	TGCGCCAGCAGCCAAGACGGTGATAGCGGGGGGTTTGCAGATACGCAGTATTTT
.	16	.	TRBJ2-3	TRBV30	CAWSAALSPYTDTQYF	TGTGCCTGGAGTGCGGCTTTAAGTCCCTATACAGATACGCAGTATTTT
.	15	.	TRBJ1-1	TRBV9	CASSVEEKMNTEAFF	TGTGCCAGCAGCGTAGAAGAGAAAATGAACACTGAAGCTTTCTTT
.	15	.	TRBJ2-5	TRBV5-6	CASSLWQTYGGTQYF	TGTGCCAGCAGCTTGTGGCAGACCTATGGGGGGACCCAGTACTTC
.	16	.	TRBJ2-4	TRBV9	CASSVDVRGAKNIQYF	TGTGCCAGCAGCGTAGATGTCAGGGGGGCTAAAAACATTCAGTACTTC
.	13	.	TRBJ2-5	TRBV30	CAWSDGGVETQYF	TGTGCCTGGAGTGATGGGGGCGTAGAGACCCAGTACTTC
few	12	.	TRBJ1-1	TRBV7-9	CASSSMGAEAFF	TGTGCCAGCAGCTCCATGGGGGCTGAAGCTTTCTTT
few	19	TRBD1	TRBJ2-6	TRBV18	CASSQNLPGQGAGANVLTF	TGTGCCAGCTCACAGAACCTACCGGGACAGGGGGCCGGGGCCAACGTCCTGACTTTC
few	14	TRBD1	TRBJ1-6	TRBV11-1	CASSRTGSISPLHF	TGTGCCAGCAGCCGGACAGGGAGTATTTCACCCCTCCACTTT
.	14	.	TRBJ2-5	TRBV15	CATSRDLVSETQYF	TGTGCCACCAGCAGAGATCTGGTATCAGAGACCCAGTACTTC
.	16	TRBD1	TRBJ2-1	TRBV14	CASSQERDSSYNEQFF	TGTGCCAGCAGCCAAGAACGGGACAGCTCCTACAATGAGCAGTTCTTC
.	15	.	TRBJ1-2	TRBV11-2	CASSPSRALGIGYTF	TGTGCCAGCAGCCCTAGCAGGGCCCTAGGGATTGGCTACACCTTC
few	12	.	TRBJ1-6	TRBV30	CAWSVQFLGLHF	TGTGCCTGGAGTGTACAATTTCTGGGTCTCCACTTT
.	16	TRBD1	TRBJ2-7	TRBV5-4	CASSGDRGTSAYEQYF	TGTGCCAGCAGCGGGGACAGGGGAACATCAGCCTACGAGCAGTACTTC
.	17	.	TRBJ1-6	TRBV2	CASSEWARVYDNSPLHF	TGTGCCAGCAGTGAATGGGCCAGGGTTTATGATAATTCACCCCTCCACTTT
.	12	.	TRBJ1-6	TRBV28	CASSSWGLLWDF	TGTGCCAGCAGTTCTTGGGGACTGCTCTGGGACTTT
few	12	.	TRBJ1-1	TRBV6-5	CASSYGHTEAFF	TGTGCCAGCAGTTATGGGCACACTGAAGCTTTCTTT
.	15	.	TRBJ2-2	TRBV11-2	CASSLVGGVRGELFF	TGTGCCAGCAGCTTAGTAGGCGGGGTCCGCGGGGAGCTGTTTTTT
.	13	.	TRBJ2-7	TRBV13	CASSEQPLTEQYF	TGTGCCAGCAGCGAACAACCCCTGACGGAGCAGTACTTC
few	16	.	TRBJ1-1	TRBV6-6	CASSRPTEKKNTEAFF	TGTGCCAGCAGTCGACCGACAGAGAAAAAGAACACTGAAGCTTTCTTT
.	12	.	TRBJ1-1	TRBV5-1	CASSFGNTEAFF	TGCGCCAGCAGCTTCGGGAACACTGAAGCTTTCTTT
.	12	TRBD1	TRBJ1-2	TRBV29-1	CSAGTGEYGYTF	TGCAGCGCCGGGACAGGGGAATATGGCTACACCTTC
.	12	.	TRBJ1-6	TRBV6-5	CASRGADSPLHF	TGTGCCAGTAGGGGGGCCGATTCACCCCTCCACTTT
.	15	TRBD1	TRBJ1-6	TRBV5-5	CASSSDRDFGSPLHF	TGTGCCAGCAGCTCCGACAGGGACTTCGGCTCACCCCTCCACTTT
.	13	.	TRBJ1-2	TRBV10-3	CAISADSPYGYTF	TGTGCCATCAGTGCGGACAGCCCTTATGGCTACACCTTC
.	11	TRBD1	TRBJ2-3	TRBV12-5	CASGSGQGEYF	TGTGCTAGTGGTTCAGGACAGGGGGAGTATTTT
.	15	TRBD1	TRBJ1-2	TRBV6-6	CASSFPGQGDYGYTF	TGTGCCAGCAGTTTTCCGGGACAGGGGGATTATGGCTACACCTTC
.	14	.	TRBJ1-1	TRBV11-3	CASSAAAAYTEAFF	TGTGCCAGCAGCGCCGCCGCAGCCTACACTGAAGCTTTCTTT
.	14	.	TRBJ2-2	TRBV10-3	CAIRRDPGGGELFF	TGTGCCATCAGAAGAGACCCTGGGGGCGGGGAGCTGTTTTTT
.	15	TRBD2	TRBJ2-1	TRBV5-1	CASSFGAGGGDEQFF	TGCGCCAGCAGCTTCGGAGCGGGGGGCGGGGATGAGCAGTTCTTC
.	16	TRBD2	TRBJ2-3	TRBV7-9	CASSFGLAGGTDTQYF	TGTGCCAGCAGCTTCGGACTAGCGGGGGGCACAGATACGCAGTATTTT
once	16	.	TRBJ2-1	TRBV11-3	CASSHTAGYRYNEQFF	TGTGCCAGCAGCCACACCGCAGGGTATAGGTACAATGAGCAGTTCTTC
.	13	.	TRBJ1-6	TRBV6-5	CASSYGRISPLHF	TGTGCCAGCAGTTACGGACGGATTTCACCCCTCCACTTT
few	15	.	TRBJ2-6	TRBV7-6	CASSPRDSGANVLTF	TGTGCCAGCAGCCCGCGGGACTCTGGGGCCAACGTCCTGACTTTC
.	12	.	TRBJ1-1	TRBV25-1	CASSESGPEAFF	TGTGCCAGCAGTGAGTCGGGTCCTGAAGCTTTCTTT
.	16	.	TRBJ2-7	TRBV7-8	CASSFGGFQWGDEQYF	TGTGCCAGCAGCTTCGGTGGGTTCCAATGGGGGGACGAGCAGTACTTC
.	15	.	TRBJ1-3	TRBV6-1	CATLSLGPSGNTIYF	TGTGCCACCCTAAGCTTAGGGCCCTCTGGAAACACCATATATTTT
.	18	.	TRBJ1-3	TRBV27	CASSSAHPTGSDGNTIYF	TGTGCCAGCAGTTCCGCCCACCCGACAGGCTCGGATGGAAACACCATATATTTT
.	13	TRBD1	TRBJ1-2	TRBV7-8	CASSQGTDYGYTF	TGTGCCAGCAGCCAAGGGACAGACTATGGCTACACCTTC
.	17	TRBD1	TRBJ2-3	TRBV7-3	CASSLGTGGPSTDTQYF	TGTGCCAGCAGCTTAGGAACAGGGGGACCTTCCACAGATACGCAGTATTTT
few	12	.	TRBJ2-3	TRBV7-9	CASSLEWDTQYF	TGTGCCAGCAGCTTAGAATGGGATACGCAGTATTTT
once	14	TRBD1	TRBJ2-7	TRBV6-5	CASSYDRAGDEQYF	TGTGCCAGCAGTTACGACAGGGCCGGGGACGAGCAGTACTTC
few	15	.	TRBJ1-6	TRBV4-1	CASSQDRGHQEQLHF	TGCGCCAGCAGCCAAGATAGGGGCCACCAGGAACAACTCCACTTT
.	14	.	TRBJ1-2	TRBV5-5	CASSLGGRVYGYTF	TGTGCCAGCAGCTTGGGTGGCAGGGTGTACGGCTACACCTTC
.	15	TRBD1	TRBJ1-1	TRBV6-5	CASMVLGQGNTEAFF	TGTGCCAGCATGGTATTGGGACAGGGGAACACTGAAGCTTTCTTT
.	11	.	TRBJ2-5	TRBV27	CASSLSGAQYF	TGTGCCAGCAGTTTATCCGGGGCCCAGTACTTC
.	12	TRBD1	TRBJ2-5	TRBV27	CASRDRVETQYF	TGTGCCAGCAGGGACAGGGTAGAGACCCAGTACTTC
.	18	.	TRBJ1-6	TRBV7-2	CASSLTYLVSSYNSPLHF	TGTGCCAGCAGTTTGACATACCTGGTGAGCTCCTATAATTCACCCCTCCACTTT
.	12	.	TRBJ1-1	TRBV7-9	CASSPGSTEAFF	TGTGCCAGCAGCCCAGGGTCCACTGAAGCTTTCTTT
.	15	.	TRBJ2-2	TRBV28	CASSGGTLGSGELFF	TGTGCCAGCAGTGGAGGGACTTTGGGGTCCGGGGAGCTGTTTTTT
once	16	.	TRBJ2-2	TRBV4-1	CASSLGRLGSTGELFF	TGCGCCAGCAGCCTGGGGCGGCTAGGGAGCACCGGGGAGCTGTTTTTT
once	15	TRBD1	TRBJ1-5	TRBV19	CASSGTGGANQPQHF	TGTGCCAGTAGCGGGACAGGGGGCGCCAATCAGCCCCAGCATTTT